These 28 T cell receptor beta chains were all obtained from the same sample, sequenced in a study of human T cells and chemical hapten exposure (dated by TCRdb to the early 2020s). The library relied on RACE. The data were produced on a NextSeq 500. TCRdb ran its own pipeline on the public reads, namely fastp trimming at Q25 and MiXCR clone calling, and kept in-frame beta chains. Rows are unified per CDR3 protein, each entry keeping the most common DNA and genes. The sample table shows some 70,000 distinct CDR3 sequences, and roughly 9.7% are seen once. Over 4% of the sample lies in the top ten. What this sample's time point label stands for: pre-sensitization, week 0. This specimen's treatment or condition label, per the study, means: therapeutic diphenylcyclopropenone sensitization with weekly scalp DPC. The specimen comprised whole blood, sampled in connection with sensitization to the hapten diphenylcyclopropenone (DPC). Source of these receptors: a woman in her fifties or sixties with alopecia areata. Some clones in this sample may be carry-over from other donors' samples.

This clonotype was detected a few times. This sequence joins TRBV7-2 and TRBJ1-6; 9 nucleotides line up with TRBD1. Germline V lookup: CDR1 SGHTA, CDR2 FQGNSA. With V trimmed by 3 bases and J by 6 bases, 6 bases remained unmatched. The CDR3 consists of 16 residues. In nucleotides, the CDR3 is TGTGCCAGCAGCTTGAGATGGGACAGGGCTAATTCACCCCTCCACTTT. Residues: CASSLRWDRANSPLHF.

This clonotype was found a few times. V gene TRBV20-1 combines with J gene TRBJ1-5; TRBD1 might be the D (5 bases). Germline V CDR1 and CDR2: DFQATT, SNEGSKA (reference sequence). The length of the CDR3 is 12 residues. Between the trimmed V and J ends, which lost 6 bases and 4 bases, there was a span of 10 bases. Written as DNA, the CDR3 is TGCAGTGCCAGGACACGTAATCAGCCCCAGCATTTT. Encoded protein: CSARTRNQPQHF.

This clonotype appeared a few times. The chain links TRBV20-1 to TRBJ1-1; D possibly corresponds to TRBD1 (6 bases). This CDR3 is built from 11 residues. Deletions cut 5 bases from V and 8 bases from J, with 12 bases between. From germline, CDR1 is DFQATT and CDR2 SNEGSKA (reference sequence). Here the CDR3 reads CSAPGHNEAFF. CDR3 bases: TGCAGTGCTCCGGGACACAACGAAGCTTTCTTT.

V gene TRBV4-2 combines with J gene TRBJ1-4, with TRBD1 matching over 10 bases. The CDR3 totals 15 residues. Trimming took 0 bases from V and 6 from J; bases not matched to a gene: 1. The germline V gene encodes CDR1 LGHNA and CDR2 YNFKEQ. The CDR3 loop is CASSQDGTGDEKLFF. As DNA, the CDR3 is TGTGCCAGCAGCCAAGACGGGACAGGGGATGAAAAACTGTTTTTT.

This clonotype was counted many times. The chain has TRBV12-3 or TRBV12-4 and TRBJ2-5, with unresolved D. The CDR3 has 14 amino acids. V was clipped by 6 bases and J by 2 bases, with 13 bases between them. CDR3 sequence: CASSLAPWQETQYF. The CDR3 DNA sequence: TGTGCCAGCAGCCTGGCCCCCTGGCAAGAGACCCAGTACTTC.

The rearrangement links TRBV7-7 to TRBJ2-1, with TRBD2 matching over 12 bases. Germline V gives CDR1 SSHAT, CDR2 FNYEAQ (reference sequence). The CDR3 has 16 amino acids. V shed 1 base and J 7 bases; nucleotides not matched to a gene: 5. The CDR3 is CASSLGLAGVGNEQFF. Written as DNA, the CDR3 is TGTGCCAGCAGCTTAGGACTAGCGGGAGTGGGGAATGAGCAGTTCTTC.

The table lists this clonotype with many counts. The J gene is TRBJ2-7, the V gene TRBV7-9; D is unresolved. CDR3 size: 15 residues. CDR1 SEHNR and CDR2 FQNEAQ come from the germline V gene (reference sequence). Trimming stripped 4 bases from V and 3 bases from J, with 16 bases between. The CDR3 loop is CASSSHLVGNYEQYF. In nucleotides, the CDR3 is TGTGCCAGCAGCTCCCACCTCGTGGGGAACTACGAGCAGTACTTC.

The rearrangement links TRBV7-3 to TRBJ1-2; TRBD1 aligns across 12 bases. With V trimmed by 1 base and J by 3 bases, 6 bases remained unmatched. The V gene's germline CDR1 is SGHTA and CDR2 FQGTGA. The length of the CDR3 is 17 residues. For the CDR3, the DNA is TGTGCCAGCAGCTTAAGGCCGGGACAGGGGGCTCACTATGGCTACACCTTC. This codes for CASSLRPGQGAHYGYTF. Full variable domain (rest looked up from reference TRBV7-3 and TRBJ1-2): GAGVSQTPSNKVTEKGKYVELRCDPISGHTALYWYRQSLGQGPEFLIYFQGTGAADDSGLPNDRFFAVRPEGSVSTLKIQRTERGDSAVYLCASSLRPGQGAHYGYTFGSGTRLTVV.

This chain joins TRBV27 and TRBJ2-1; TRBD1 aligns across 11 bases. This CDR3 spans 14 amino acids. V trimming: 7 bases; J trimming: 7 bases; junction bases outside the gene matches: 6. In germline, CDR1 is MNHEY, CDR2 SMNVEV (reference sequence). The CDR3 DNA follows: TGTGCCAGCAATTCGGGACAGGGGGTAAATGAGCAGTTCTTC. This gives the protein CASNSGQGVNEQFF.

This clonotype has a handful of counts. V gene TRBV9 combines with J gene TRBJ2-3; D is unclear. The CDR3 sequence is 13 residues long. Trimming took off 5 bases at V and 2 bases at J, with 9 bases between the two ends. Germline CDR1 SGDLS, CDR2 YYNGEE. The CDR3 nucleotides are TGTGCCAGCAGTGTCGGGTTCACAGATACGCAGTATTTT. This codes for CASSVGFTDTQYF.

This clonotype was detected ten times or more. The rearrangement joins TRBV5-1 to TRBJ1-5; D ambiguous. This CDR3 comprises 15 residues. Germline CDR1 and CDR2: SGHRS and YFSETQ. Trimming removed 0 bases at V and 6 bases at J, with 13 bases between. In DNA, the CDR3 is TGCGCCAGCAGCTTGGCCGGAGCGCCGGGTCAGCCCCAGCATTTT. This sequence encodes CASSLAGAPGQPQHF.

This clonotype was counted ten times or more. This chain connects TRBV25-1 to TRBJ2-1; the D gene is possibly TRBD2 (6 bases). Trimming shortened V by 1 base and J by 6 bases, and 10 bases separated the two germline ends. The CDR3 has 14 residues. CDR1 and CDR2 from the germline V gene are MGHDK and SYGVNS. This CDR3 reads CASSEWRGRNEQFF. The CDR3 DNA follows: TGTGCCAGCAGTGAATGGCGGGGTCGCAATGAGCAGTTCTTC.

The genes are TRBV13 and TRBJ1-4, with 10 positions matching TRBD1. The V segment lost 5 bases and the J segment 11 bases; nucleotides outside the gene matches: 11. Germline-derived CDR1 and CDR2 are PRHDT and FYEKMQ (reference sequence). This CDR3 comprises 15 residues. This CDR3 is CASSPSGQGRWKLFF. The CDR3 DNA reads TGTGCCAGCAGCCCATCGGGACAGGGGAGGTGGAAACTGTTTTTT.

This clonotype has just a few counts. The chain carries TRBV20-1 and TRBJ2-7; 9 nucleotides line up with TRBD2. V lost 0 bases, J lost 2 bases, and 5 bases stayed unmatched. CDR3 size: 15 residues. In germline, CDR1 is DFQATT, CDR2 SNEGSKA (reference sequence). DNA for the CDR3: TGCAGTGCTAGAGAGCAAGCGGGGGGAACCTACGAGCAGTACTTC. It codes for CSAREQAGGTYEQYF.

In this sample, this clonotype turned up many times. Sequence at one end of the junction differs from germline and may be a read error. V is TRBV20-1 and J is TRBJ2-7, with D perhaps matching TRBD1 or TRBD2 (5 bases each). CDR3 size: 14 residues. Germline V CDR1 and CDR2: DFQATT, SNEGSKA (reference sequence). Here the CDR3 DNA reads TGCAGTGCTATACGGTCGGGGACCTCCCACGAGCAGTACTTC. The encoded protein is CSAIRSGTSHEQYF.

This clonotype was found many times. The chain recombines TRBV6-5 with TRBJ2-1; 12 bases are shared with TRBD2. Germline trimming cut 5 bases from V and 10 bases from J; bases unmatched to any gene: 6. Per the germline V gene, CDR1 is MNHEY and CDR2 is SVGAGI. The CDR3 loop spans 14 amino acids. The CDR3 spells CASSPAGTSGEQFF. In nucleotides, the CDR3 is TGTGCCAGCAGTCCAGCTGGGACTAGCGGGGAGCAGTTCTTC.

The chain combines TRBV6-2 or TRBV6-3 with TRBJ2-1, with 12 bases lining up with TRBD2. Germline CDR1 and CDR2: MNHEY and SVGEGT. This CDR3 is 15 amino acids long. V dropped 6 bases and J dropped 5; count of bases not matched to a gene: 5. CDR3 nucleotides: TGTGCCAGCAGCCCTAGCGGGAGGGGTAACAATGAGCAGTTCTTC. Translation gives CASSPSGRGNNEQFF.

This chain joins TRBV28 and TRBJ1-1; no firm D call. Trimming removed 4 bases from V and 2 bases from J, with 8 bases in between. Germline assignment: CDR1 MDHEN and CDR2 SYDVKM. The CDR3 length is 13 residues. Here the CDR3 DNA reads TGTGCCAGCAGTTCATCCCCCAACACTGAAGCTTTCTTT. It yields the protein CASSSSPNTEAFF.

This chain joins TRBV27 and TRBJ2-7, with D maybe TRBD2 (7 bases). The CDR3 length is 14 residues. The germline V gene encodes CDR1 MNHEY and CDR2 SMNVEV (reference sequence). V lost 3 bases, J lost 3 bases, and 12 bases lay in between. The CDR3 loop reads CASSLGGTLYEQYF. The DNA for the CDR3 is TGTGCCAGCAGTTTGGGAGGGACACTCTACGAGCAGTACTTC.

This clonotype has just a few counts. V gene TRBV2 combines with J gene TRBJ2-1, with 8 bases that match TRBD2. Germline V gene sequence: CDR1 SNHLY, CDR2 FYNNEI. CDR3 size: 15 residues. After removal of 6 bases from V and 4 bases from J, the junction contained 8 bases not matched to a gene. CDR3 loop: CASSDERGPYNEQFF. The CDR3 DNA reads as TGTGCCAGCAGCGACGAGCGGGGGCCTTACAATGAGCAGTTCTTC.

This clonotype showed up many times. This chain's CDR3 is CASSRTGTNTGELFF. The CDR3 region has the DNA TGTGCCAGCTCCCGGACAGGGACGAACACCGGGGAGCTGTTTTTT. The J gene is TRBJ2-2, the V gene TRBV6-2 or TRBV6-3; the match to TRBD1 covers 8 bases. The CDR3 sequence is 15 residues long. From germline, CDR1 is MNHEY and CDR2 SVGEGT. The V gene end was trimmed by 8 bases and the J gene end by 0 bases; junction bases not matched to a gene: 5.

This clonotype appeared a single time. A single base separates this from a much larger clone, so it may be a read error. In nucleotides, the CDR3 is TGTGCCAGCGTGGACACCTCGAACACCGGGGGGCTGTTTTTT. Translating it yields CASVDTSNTGGLFF. The chain recombines TRBV27 with TRBJ2-2, with a possible D match to TRBD2 (6 bases). Germline CDR1 is MNHEY and CDR2 is SMNVEV (reference sequence). The CDR3 runs to 14 residues.

This clonotype was detected many times. The chain couples TRBV7-9 to TRBJ2-5, with D hard to call. This CDR3 contains 14 residues. The germline V gene encodes CDR1 SEHNR and CDR2 FQNEAQ (reference sequence). With 7 bases removed from V and 0 bases from J, the gap between germline ends came to 12 bases. The CDR3 sequence is CASILMGYQETQYF. In DNA form, the CDR3 reads TGTGCCAGCATCCTTATGGGGTACCAAGAGACCCAGTACTTC. Supplemented by reference TRBV7-9 and TRBJ2-5, the full variable domain reads DTGVSQNPRHKITKRGQNVTFRCDPISEHNRLYWYRQTLGQGPEFLTYFQNEAQLEKSRLLSDRFSAERPKGSFSTLEIQRTEQGDSAMYLCASILMGYQETQYFGPGTRLLVL.

This clonotype showed up many times. The gene calls are TRBV7-9 and TRBJ1-4; tentatively, D is TRBD1 (5 bases). Trimming removed 6 bases from V and 0 bases from J, with 8 bases in between. CDR1 and CDR2 from the germline V gene are SEHNR and FQNEAQ (reference sequence). This CDR3 is built from 14 residues. CDR3: CASRTGATNEKLFF. The CDR3 DNA reads TGTGCCAGCAGAACAGGCGCAACTAATGAAAAACTGTTTTTT.

This clonotype was observed a handful of times. This chain uses TRBV6-1 with TRBJ2-7; D possibly corresponds to TRBD1 (8 bases). Germline V CDR1 and CDR2: MNHNS, SASEGT. The CDR3 is 19 amino acids. V lost 1 base and J 4 bases, leaving 26 bases between the germline ends. CDR3 protein: CASSEEGGVRRTGRYEQYF. The DNA of the CDR3 is TGTGCCAGCAGTGAAGAGGGGGGGGTCCGCAGGACAGGGAGATACGAGCAGTACTTC.

The chain uses TRBV28 and TRBJ1-5; D remains ambiguous. Germline lookup yields CDR1 MDHEN and CDR2 SYDVKM. The CDR3 consists of 14 residues. V shed 3 bases and J shed 2 bases, with 8 bases lying between them. For the CDR3, the DNA is TGTGCCAGCAGTTTGGGTACCCGCAATCAGCCCCAGCATTTT. It yields the protein CASSLGTRNQPQHF. The entire variable domain, with the rest obtained from reference TRBV28 and TRBJ1-5, is as follows: DVKVTQSSRYLVKRTGEKVFLECVQDMDHENMFWYRQDPGLGLRLIYFSYDVKMKEKGDIPEGYSVSREKKERFSLILESASTNQTSMYLCASSLGTRNQPQHFGDGTRLSIL.

The table lists this clonotype with many counts. The rearrangement uses TRBV7-3 and TRBJ2-1, with TRBD2 identical over 7 bases. With 5 bases clipped from V and 5 bases from J, the junction kept 6 bases outside the gene matches. This CDR3 contains 14 residues. Germline V gene lookup returns CDR1 SGHTA and CDR2 FQGTGA. This CDR3 is CASSLGLGHNEQFF. CDR3 DNA: TGTGCCAGCAGCCTCGGACTAGGACACAATGAGCAGTTCTTC.

The rearrangement links TRBV27 to TRBJ1-2, with D unresolved. The CDR3 covers 13 residues. CDR1 and CDR2 (germline): MNHEY, SMNVEV (reference sequence). V shed 7 bases and J shed 2 bases, with 11 bases lying between them. CDR3: CASKAYANYGYTF. CDR3 nucleotides: TGTGCCAGCAAGGCTTACGCGAACTATGGCTACACCTTC.